The T cell receptor (beta chain) described here comes from a study of T cell changes during pregnancy in multiple sclerosis. Clones were sequenced by immunoSEQ multiplex PCR, and TCRdb holds only the in-frame ones, with some missing. The sample comprises more than 70,000 clones, 91% of which are singletons, and 1.5% to 2% rests with the top ten. The CDR3 is 14 amino acids. Per the germline V gene, CDR1 is LGHNA and CDR2 is YNFKEQ. V lost 2 bases and J 4 bases, leaving 11 bases between the germline ends. The TCR originated in a female donor in good health, enrolled as a control in a pregnancy study. The input for sequencing was peripheral blood, taken after pregnancy. This chain connects TRBV4-2 to TRBJ1-1, with D uncertain. The CDR3 region is CASSQLGGGTEAFF. The CDR3 DNA sequence: TGTGCCAGCAGCCAATTGGGAGGTGGCACTGAAGCTTTCTTT.